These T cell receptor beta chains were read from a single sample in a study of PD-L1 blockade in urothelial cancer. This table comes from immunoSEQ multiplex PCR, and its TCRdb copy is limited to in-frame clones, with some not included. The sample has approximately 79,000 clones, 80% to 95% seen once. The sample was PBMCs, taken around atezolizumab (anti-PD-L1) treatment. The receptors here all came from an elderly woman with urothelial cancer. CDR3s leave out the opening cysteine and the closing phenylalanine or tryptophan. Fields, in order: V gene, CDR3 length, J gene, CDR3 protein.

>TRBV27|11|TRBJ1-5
ASSWSPGQPQH
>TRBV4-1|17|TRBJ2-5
ASSLKEGAGGPFLETQY
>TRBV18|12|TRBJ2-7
ASSRASGRYEQY
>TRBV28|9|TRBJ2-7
ATDSGYEQY
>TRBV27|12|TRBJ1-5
ASSSGILNQPQH
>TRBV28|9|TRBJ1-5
ASAGEQPQH
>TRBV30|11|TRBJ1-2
AWRAEANYGYT
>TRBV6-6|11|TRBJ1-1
ASSSRLWGQAF
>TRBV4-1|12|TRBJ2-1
ASSSRLAINEQF
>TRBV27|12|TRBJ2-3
ASSRGDSTDTQY
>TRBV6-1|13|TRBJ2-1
ASRNRQFSGNEQF
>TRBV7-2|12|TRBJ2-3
ASSLDLQEDTQY
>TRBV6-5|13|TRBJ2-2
ASSYRGSGTGELF
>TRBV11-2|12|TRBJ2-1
ASSRGTPYNEQF
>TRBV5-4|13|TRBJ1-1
ASSSPQGAFTEAF
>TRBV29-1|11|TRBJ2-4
SVGGGSGNIQY
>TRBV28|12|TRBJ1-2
AVRRLAGTYGYT
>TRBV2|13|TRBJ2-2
AGLQGARNTGELF
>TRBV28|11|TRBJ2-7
ASSTPSSYEQY
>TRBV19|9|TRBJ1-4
ASRSGQKLF
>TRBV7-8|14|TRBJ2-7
ASSSPGLASTYEQY
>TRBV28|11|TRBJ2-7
ASTLTGQYEQY
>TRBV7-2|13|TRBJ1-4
ASSLGTGRNEKLF
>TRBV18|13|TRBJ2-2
ASSPGTPNTGELF
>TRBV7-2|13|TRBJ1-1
ASSFRATGYTEAF
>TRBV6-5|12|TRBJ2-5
ASSPWAGQETQY
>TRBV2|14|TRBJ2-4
ASSEEGQGAKNIQY
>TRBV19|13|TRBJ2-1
ASSIRLAGGNEQF
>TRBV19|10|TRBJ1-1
ASCKRGREAF
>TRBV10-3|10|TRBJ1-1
AISGQSTEAF
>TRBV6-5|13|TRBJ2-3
ASSYDRVSTDTQY
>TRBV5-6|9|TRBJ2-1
ASSSYNEQF
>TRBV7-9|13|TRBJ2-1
ASSPRLAGYNEQF
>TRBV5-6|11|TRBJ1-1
ASSPGQTTEAF
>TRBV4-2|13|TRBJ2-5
ASSPEGTAQETQY
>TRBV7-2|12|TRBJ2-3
ASSYGQAADTQY
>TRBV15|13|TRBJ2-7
ATSRDQGASYEQY
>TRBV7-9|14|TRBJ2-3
ASSLDGGTSTDTQY
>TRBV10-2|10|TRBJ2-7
ASSETTHEQY
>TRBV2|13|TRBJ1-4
ASSEQGTTNEKLF
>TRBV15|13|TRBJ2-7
ATSRDHAGVGEQY
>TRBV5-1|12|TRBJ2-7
ASSSGGQGYEQY
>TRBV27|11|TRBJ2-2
ASSSDRGGELF
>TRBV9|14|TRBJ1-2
ASSGGSGTGFTGYT
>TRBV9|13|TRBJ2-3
ASSLTSASTDTQY
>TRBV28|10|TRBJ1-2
ASSSRPGGYT
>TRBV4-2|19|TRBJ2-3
ASSLMITSGRAERVWDTQY
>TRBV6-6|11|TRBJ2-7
ASSLEDNYEQY
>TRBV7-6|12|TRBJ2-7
ASSFESGSYEQY
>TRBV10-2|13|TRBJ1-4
ASRGQGATNEKLF
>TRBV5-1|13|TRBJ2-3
ASSSAGGPGDTQY
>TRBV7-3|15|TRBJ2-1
ASSPGTSGSSYNEQF
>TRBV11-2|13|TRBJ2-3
ASSGWTGSTDTQY
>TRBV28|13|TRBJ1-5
ASSWRTGGAGPQH